This passage covers 2 T cell receptor beta chains from one sample sequenced in a study of regulatory T cells in long-lasting Graves disease. Researchers made TCR beta libraries by using iRepertoire HTBI primers and running Arm-PCR on CDR3 regions. TCRdb re-analysed the multiplex PCR reads in MiXCR, keeping a single row per CDR3 protein. The sample includes hundreds of thousands of distinct CDR3 sequences, over 15% of them seen just once. This sample's time point: newly diagnosed GD, antithyroid drugs for less than 3 months. From PBMCs, RNA was extracted and then used to make the TCR library. The same specimen was also included in a second study, on T cells in Graves' hyperthyroidism and ophthalmopathy.

This sample comprised peripheral blood mononuclear cells (PBMCs), obtained at new diagnosis, from a patient treated with antithyroid drugs. The source is a man aged 35-49 years with Graves disease.

In its sample, this clonotype was seen many times. The rearrangement uses TRBV18 and TRBJ2-5; D perhaps matches TRBD2 (6 bases). V was shortened by 2 bases and J by 3 bases, with 7 bases between the two germline ends. This CDR3 has 13 residues. The V gene's germline CDR1 is KGHSH and CDR2 LQKENI. CDR3 region: CASSPGGKETQYF. The CDR3, as DNA: TGTGCCAGCTCACCAGGCGGGAAAGAGACCCAGTACTTC.

This clonotype was counted a few times. The V and J genes are TRBV6-1 and TRBJ2-2; D is perhaps TRBD1 or TRBD2 (5 bases each). Germline CDR1 and CDR2: MNHNS and SASEGT. The CDR3 has 13 residues. V was clipped by 6 bases and J by 6 bases, with 11 bases between them. In nucleotides, the CDR3 is TGTGCCAGCAGGTTAGGGGACGCCGGGGAGCTGTTTTTT. This sequence encodes CASRLGDAGELFF.